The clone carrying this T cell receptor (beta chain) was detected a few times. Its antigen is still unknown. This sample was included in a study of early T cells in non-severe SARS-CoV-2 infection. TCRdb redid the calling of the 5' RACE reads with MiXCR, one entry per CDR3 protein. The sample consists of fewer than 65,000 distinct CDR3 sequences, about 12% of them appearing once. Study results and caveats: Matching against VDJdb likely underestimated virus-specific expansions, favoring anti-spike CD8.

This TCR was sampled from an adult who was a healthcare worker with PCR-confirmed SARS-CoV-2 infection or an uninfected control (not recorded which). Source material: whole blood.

In nucleotides, the CDR3 is TGTGCCAGCAGCCACAGGGTAGTGAACACTGAAGCTTTCTTT. As protein: CASSHRVVNTEAFF. The gene calls are TRBV7-9 and TRBJ1-1; weak D call: TRBD1 (6 bases). The CDR3 loop spans 14 amino acids. CDR1 is SEHNR and CDR2 is FQNEAQ in the germline V gene (reference sequence). V gave up 5 bases and J gave up 0 bases, with 10 bases separating them. Looking up the rest from reference TRBV7-9 and TRBJ1-1 gives the full variable domain: DTGVSQNPRHKITKRGQNVTFRCDPISEHNRLYWYRQTLGQGPEFLTYFQNEAQLEKSRLLSDRFSAERPKGSFSTLEIQRTEQGDSAMYLCASSHRVVNTEAFFGQGTRLTVV.